Each of the 20 T cell receptor beta chains below was sequenced from the same sample in a study of PD-L1 blockade in urothelial cancer. The repertoire was sequenced with immunoSEQ multiplex PCR; TCRdb's copy has only in-frame clones and lacks some. The sample lists about 86,000 clones, about 83% occurring once. Time point reported: pretreatment peripheral blood. The source was PBMCs, collected around atezolizumab (anti-PD-L1) treatment. The source is a man aged 60-69 years with urothelial cancer.

The sample holds a few counts of this clone. The V call is TRBV30, the J call TRBJ1-6; the D gene is possibly TRBD1 (5 bases). Per the germline V gene, CDR1 is GTSNPN and CDR2 is SVGIG (reference sequence). V was shortened by 5 bases and J by 11 bases, with 13 bases between the two germline ends. This CDR3 comprises 12 residues. The CDR3 DNA is TGTGCCTGGCGACAGATGCGGACACCCCTCCACTTT. Protein product: CAWRQMRTPLHF.

The gene calls are TRBV11-2 and TRBJ2-1, with TRBD1 matching 8 bases. CDR3 length: 15 residues. After removal of 5 bases from V and 3 bases from J, the junction contained 6 bases not matched to a gene. Germline V lookup: CDR1 SGHAT, CDR2 FQNNGV. This CDR3 reads CASSARDRFYNEQFF. In DNA, the CDR3 is TGTGCCAGCAGCGCCCGGGACAGGTTCTACAATGAGCAGTTCTTC.

The rearrangement links TRBV4-2 to TRBJ2-6; possibly TRBD1 for D (6 bases). The CDR3 totals 17 residues. Germline V gene lookup returns CDR1 LGHNA and CDR2 YNFKEQ. V gave up 1 base and J gave up 0 bases, with 10 bases separating them. The CDR3 region is CASSQGQAVSGANVLTF. The CDR3, as DNA: TGTGCCAGCAGCCAAGGACAGGCGGTCTCTGGGGCCAACGTCCTGACTTTC.

This clone has more than one count but fewer than ten. Here the CDR3 DNA reads TGTGCCAGCAGTTTGGGACAGCGTAGCACAGATACGCAGTATTTT. This codes for CASSLGQRSTDTQYF. V usage is TRBV28 and J usage is TRBJ2-3; 7 nucleotides match TRBD1. The CDR3 runs to 15 residues. V dropped 3 bases and J dropped 0; count of bases not matched to a gene: 3. The germline gives CDR1 MDHEN, CDR2 SYDVKM.

The genes are TRBV30 and TRBJ2-7; tentatively, D is TRBD1 (6 bases). Germline V CDR1 and CDR2: GTSNPN, SVGIG (reference sequence). V was clipped by 8 bases and J by 3 bases, with 14 bases between them. The CDR3 totals 12 residues. The CDR3 is CAAVTGNYEQYF. Written as DNA, the CDR3 is TGTGCCGCCGTTACAGGGAACTACGAGCAGTACTTC.

The chain carries TRBV11-3 and TRBJ2-5; 10 bases align to TRBD1. This CDR3 comprises 15 residues. Looked up from germline, CDR1 is SGHNT and CDR2 is YENEEA. Germline trimming cut 4 bases from V and 5 bases from J; bases unmatched to any gene: 7. In DNA, the CDR3 is TGTGCCAGCAGCTCTCGACAGGGGGCGGTTGAGACCCAGTACTTC. Translated: CASSSRQGAVETQYF.

V and J are TRBV11-3 and TRBJ2-3; TRBD1 might be the D (7 bases). The CDR3 sequence is 13 residues long. Germline values: CDR1 SGHNT, CDR2 YENEEA. V lost 1 base, J lost 8 bases, and 10 bases lay in between. The CDR3 sequence is CASSLAGGGTQYF. In nucleotides, the CDR3 is TGTGCCAGCAGCTTAGCAGGGGGAGGTACGCAGTATTTT.

The chain uses TRBV15 and TRBJ2-3; perhaps TRBD1 as D (6 bases). Germline CDR1 LNHNV, CDR2 YYDKDF (reference sequence). V was shortened by 0 bases and J by 2 bases, with 9 bases between the two germline ends. The CDR3 sequence is 15 residues long. The CDR3 coding sequence is TGTGCCACCAGCAGAGATAGGGGGACCACAGATACGCAGTATTTT. It encodes CATSRDRGTTDTQYF.

The genes are TRBV5-5 and TRBJ2-3; D is unresolved. This CDR3 contains 14 residues. Per germline, CDR1 SGHKS and CDR2 YYEKEE (reference sequence). V lost 1 base and J lost 2, with 8 bases in between. The CDR3 spells CASSLYTTTDTQYF. CDR3 sequence (DNA): TGTGCCAGCAGCTTGTACACCACCACAGATACGCAGTATTTT.

V is TRBV18 and J is TRBJ2-2; D gene uncertain. Trimming took 2 bases from V and 6 from J, leaving 10 bases between them. Germline CDR1 KGHSH, CDR2 LQKENI. This CDR3 is 14 amino acids long. The CDR3 sequence is CASSPSPRPGELFF. DNA for the CDR3: TGTGCCAGCTCACCATCCCCGCGGCCCGGGGAGCTGTTTTTT.

The chain is built from TRBV5-1 and TRBJ2-5, with 9 bases identical to TRBD1. Germline assignment: CDR1 SGHRS and CDR2 YFSETQ. This CDR3 spans 16 amino acids. V lost 7 bases, J lost 2 bases, and 12 bases stayed unmatched. The CDR3 here is CASGTSGQGSQETQYF. CDR3 coding DNA: TGCGCCAGCGGAACCTCGGGACAGGGTTCGCAAGAGACCCAGTACTTC.

V gene TRBV9 combines with J gene TRBJ1-2; TRBD1 is a possible D gene (5 bases). Trimming pared 4 bases from V and 1 base from J, leaving 14 bases between. The V gene's germline CDR1 is SGDLS and CDR2 YYNGEE. This CDR3 comprises 15 residues. The DNA of the CDR3 is TGTGCCAGCAGCCCCCGGTCCAGGGATAACTATGGCTACACCTTC. It encodes CASSPRSRDNYGYTF.

The V and J genes are TRBV28 and TRBJ1-2; D is unresolved. Trimming took off 8 bases at V and 4 bases at J, with 14 bases between the two ends. The germline gives CDR1 MDHEN, CDR2 SYDVKM. The CDR3 loop spans 13 amino acids. The CDR3 DNA follows: TGTGCCAGCGACCCCGGCAGGCCCTATGGCTACACCTTC. Translated: CASDPGRPYGYTF.

V and J are TRBV5-4 and TRBJ1-1, with a possible D match to TRBD1 (5 bases). Germline V gives CDR1 SGHNT, CDR2 YYREEE (reference sequence). V dropped 0 bases and J dropped 3 bases, with 9 bases sitting between them. The CDR3 is 14 residues long. The DNA for the CDR3 is TGTGCCAGCAGCTTGGACAGGTTCGACACTGAAGCTTTCTTT. Its protein product is CASSLDRFDTEAFF.

The V and J genes are TRBV4-1 and TRBJ2-1, with D possibly TRBD1 on 6 matching bases. This CDR3 is 17 amino acids long. Trimming pared 1 base from V and 6 bases from J, leaving 19 bases between. Germline lookup yields CDR1 MGHRA and CDR2 YSYEKL. This CDR3 reads CASSQGTLRGQINEQFF. The CDR3 nucleotides read TGCGCCAGCAGCCAAGGGACCTTGCGAGGACAGATCAATGAGCAGTTCTTC.

The chain recombines TRBV20-1 with TRBJ2-7, with a tentative D call TRBD2 (6 bases). This CDR3 contains 11 residues. The germline CDR1 and CDR2 sequences are DFQATT and SNEGSKA (reference sequence). Trimming cost V 6 bases and J 4 bases, with 10 bases left between them. The CDR3 region has the DNA TGCAGTGCCGGACGGGAGTACGAGCAGTACTTC. Its translation: CSAGREYEQYF.

V usage is TRBV28 and J usage is TRBJ2-5, with 10 bases matching TRBD2. V lost 6 bases to trimming and J lost 5 bases; unmatched junction nucleotides: 12. The CDR3 consists of 16 residues. Looked up from germline, CDR1 is MDHEN and CDR2 is SYDVKM. The CDR3 DNA follows: TGTGCCAGCAGCACCCAAATAGCGGGAGGTCGGGAGACCCAGTACTTC. Its protein product is CASSTQIAGGRETQYF.

This clone appeared a few times. V usage is TRBV7-9 and J usage is TRBJ2-3, with TRBD2 identical over 10 bases. CDR1 is SEHNR and CDR2 is FQNEAQ in the germline V gene (reference sequence). The CDR3 is made up of 15 amino acids. Trimming at V came to 6 bases and at J to 2 bases, leaving 5 bases not matched to a gene. Here the CDR3 reads CASSPSGGATDTQYF. The CDR3 DNA sequence: TGTGCCAGCAGTCCAAGCGGGGGGGCCACAGATACGCAGTATTTT.

The J gene is TRBJ1-5, the V gene TRBV28, with D uncertain. The V gene lost 8 bases and the J gene lost 6 bases, with 5 bases spanning the gap. Germline CDR1 reads MDHEN; CDR2 reads SYDVKM. This CDR3 has 10 amino acids. Here the CDR3 DNA reads TGTGCCAGCGGGCCTCAGCCCCAGCATTTT. Translation: CASGPQPQHF. Full variable domain (remainder filled in from reference TRBV28 and TRBJ1-5): DVKVTQSSRYLVKRTGEKVFLECVQDMDHENMFWYRQDPGLGLRLIYFSYDVKMKEKGDIPEGYSVSREKKERFSLILESASTNQTSMYLCASGPQPQHFGDGTRLSIL.

The chain recombines TRBV25-1 with TRBJ2-5; D possibly corresponds to TRBD1 (6 bases). CDR1 is MGHDK, CDR2 SYGVNS, per germline. The V end was cut by 4 bases, the J end by 2 bases, with 17 bases between. The CDR3 consists of 16 residues. The DNA of the CDR3 is TGTGCCAGCAGTGTATCGACAGGCGAAGGGCAAGAGACCCAGTACTTC. It specifies CASSVSTGEGQETQYF.